These T cell receptor beta chains were read from a single sample in a study of spatial heterogeneity in lung cancer. TCRdb re-called the 5' RACE reads through MiXCR, storing one row per CDR3 protein. This table has approximately 10,000 distinct CDR3 sequences, about 21% appearing once. Sequenced here: PBMCs, sampled at follow-up. Receptors originate from a male donor with early-stage non-small cell lung cancer. Each CDR3 is given with its conserved first and last residue. Each record gives: D gene, J gene, clone size, V gene, CDR3 DNA, CDR3 protein. D genes are given only for firm matches. Expanded clones are given a class, and other clones once, few, many or no size at all.

. | TRBJ2-4 | many | TRBV29-1 | TGCAGCGTCCGGACAGAAAACATTCAGTACTTC | CSVRTENIQYF
. | TRBJ1-6 | . | TRBV7-9 | TGTGCCAGCAGCTTATCAGCAAGCGACAGGCCTAATTCACCCCTCCACTTT | CASSLSASDRPNSPLHF
TRBD1 | TRBJ2-7 | . | TRBV6-2/TRBV6-3 | TGTGCCAGCAGTTCGACAGGGGCTACATCCTACGAGCAGTACTTC | CASSSTGATSYEQYF
. | TRBJ2-5 | . | TRBV6-1 | TGTGCCAGCACGGGGCGGCCACAAGAGACCCAGTACTTC | CASTGRPQETQYF
. | TRBJ2-7 | many | TRBV9 | TGTGCCAGCAGCGTAGCGCTAGGTACCTACGAGCAGTACTTC | CASSVALGTYEQYF
TRBD2 | TRBJ2-2 | many | TRBV28 | TGTGCCAGCAGTCCCCTTCTAGCGGCCAACACCGGGGAGCTGTTTTTT | CASSPLLAANTGELFF
. | TRBJ2-1 | many | TRBV3-1 | TGTGCCAGCAGGGTCCGGAATGAGCAGTTCTTC | CASRVRNEQFF
. | TRBJ2-5 | medium-sized | TRBV18 | TGTGCCAGCTCACCAAAGGCAGAGCTATCCACGGGGGAGACCCAGTACTTC | CASSPKAELSTGETQYF
. | TRBJ2-7 | few | TRBV24-1 | TGTGCCACCAGTGGGGGCCCACTCGACTACGAGCAGTACTTC | CATSGGPLDYEQYF
. | TRBJ2-1 | . | TRBV7-6 | TGTGCCAGCAGCGCGCGAGACGACGTTGTTCCCTACAATGAGCAGTTCTTC | CASSARDDVVPYNEQFF
TRBD2 | TRBJ2-1 | few | TRBV4-2 | TGTGCCAGCAGCCAAGGGAGCGGGGAATACAATGAGCAGCTCTTC | CASSQGSGEYNEQLF
TRBD2 | TRBJ2-1 | medium-sized | TRBV2 | TGTGCCAGCAGTGAATTCCTAGCGGGACACAATGAGCAGTTCTTC | CASSEFLAGHNEQFF
. | TRBJ2-1 | medium-sized | TRBV28 | TGTGCCAGCACCCGGGCTGACGCCAATGAGCAGTTCTTC | CASTRADANEQFF
. | TRBJ2-3 | . | TRBV6-2/TRBV6-3 | TGTGCCAGCTTACACGGGACAACGGGAGATACGCAGTATTTT | CASLHGTTGDTQYF
. | TRBJ1-5 | few | TRBV27 | TGTGCCAGCAGTCCGGGACGAAATCAGCCCCAGCATTTT | CASSPGRNQPQHF
TRBD1 | TRBJ1-5 | . | TRBV10-3 | TGTGCCATCAGACCGGACAGGGATAGTCAGCCCCAGCATTTT | CAIRPDRDSQPQHF
TRBD2 | TRBJ2-2 | medium-sized | TRBV27 | TGTGCCAGCATCACGAGCGGGGAGAAGACCGGGGAGCTGTTTTTT | CASITSGEKTGELFF
TRBD2 | TRBJ2-1 | . | TRBV13 | TGTGCCAGCAGATCCGCCAGACTAGCGGGGGGCCATGAGCAGTTCTTC | CASRSARLAGGHEQFF
TRBD1 | TRBJ1-1 | many | TRBV15 | TGTGCCACCAGCAGGGACAGGATTTGGAACACTGAAGCTTTCTTT | CATSRDRIWNTEAFF
. | TRBJ2-4 | few | TRBV7-2 | TGTGCCAGCAGCCAATCCGCCGGTCCCCCAGGGTACTTC | CASSQSAGPPGYF
. | TRBJ1-1 | few | TRBV7-3 | TGTGCCAGCAGCATTACACGGAACACTGAAGCTTTCTTT | CASSITRNTEAFF
TRBD2 | TRBJ2-3 | . | TRBV28 | TGTGCCAGCAGTTGGGGGGGTTACAACACAGATACGCAGTATTTT | CASSWGGYNTDTQYF
. | TRBJ2-7 | . | TRBV2 | TGTGCCAGCAGTGAGGGCACCCGGGAGCAGTACTTC | CASSEGTREQYF
TRBD2 | TRBJ2-1 | many | TRBV28 | TGTGCCAGCAGTTTCCCCCCGACTAGCGGGGGTTACCCAAACTTC | CASSFPPTSGGYPNF
. | TRBJ2-3 | many | TRBV29-1 | TGCAGCGTTGATGCGGGAGATACGCAGTATTTT | CSVDAGDTQYF
TRBD1 | TRBJ1-1 | . | TRBV28 | TGTGCCAGCAGGACAGGGGGCACTGAAGCTTTCTTT | CASRTGGTEAFF
. | TRBJ2-1 | medium-sized | TRBV7-2 | TGTGCCAGCAGCTTAGTGCAGAGTGAGCAGTTCTTC | CASSLVQSEQFF
TRBD1 | TRBJ2-3 | many | TRBV11-2 | TGTGCCAGCAGCTTATCTCTTCCGACAGGGCTTAACACAGATACGCAGTATTTT | CASSLSLPTGLNTDTQYF
. | TRBJ2-1 | . | TRBV20-1 | TGCAGTGCTCCCAAAGCGAGTTATTCTGCCTACAATGAGCAGTTCTTC | CSAPKASYSAYNEQFF
. | TRBJ2-7 | medium-sized | TRBV28 | TGTGCCAGCAGCTTGGGACAGAGGGGGGGTGGCGACGAGCAGTACTTC | CASSLGQRGGGDEQYF
. | TRBJ2-7 | few | TRBV20-1 | TGCAGTGCTAGCCCTCTTTTTGAGGGATCCTACGAGCAGTACTTC | CSASPLFEGSYEQYF
. | TRBJ2-1 | once | TRBV2 | TGTGCCAGCACCAGGGAAGGTGCCAATGAGCAGTTCTTC | CASTREGANEQFF
. | TRBJ2-2 | once | TRBV7-9 | TGCGCCAGCAGCGCCAGGGGTGCGGGCGGGGAGCTGTTTTTT | CASSARGAGGELFF
TRBD1 | TRBJ1-4 | few | TRBV20-1 | TGCAGTGCTAGGGACAGGATTGTCACTAATGAAAAACTGTTTTTT | CSARDRIVTNEKLFF
. | TRBJ2-1 | . | TRBV2 | TGTGCCAGCAGTGCTAGAACAGGGACACACAATGAGCAGTTCTTC | CASSARTGTHNEQFF
. | TRBJ1-5 | . | TRBV28 | TGTGCCAGCAGTCCCCTAACGGGGGGCAATCAGCCCCAGCATTTT | CASSPLTGGNQPQHF
. | TRBJ2-7 | many | TRBV7-2 | TGTGCCAGCAAACTTACCAAGGGGTTCCCCTACGAGCAGTACTTC | CASKLTKGFPYEQYF
TRBD1 | TRBJ1-2 | . | TRBV30 | TGTGCCTGGGTCCCCGACAGGGCTTACGATGGCTACACCTTC | CAWVPDRAYDGYTF
. | TRBJ2-3 | many | TRBV29-1 | TGCAGCGTTGGTGTACCCCGAAACTACCGAACGCAGTATTTT | CSVGVPRNYRTQYF
. | TRBJ2-3 | medium-sized | TRBV29-1 | TGCAGCGTTGATCTGGCCCAAAGATCCACAGATACGCAGTATTTT | CSVDLAQRSTDTQYF
. | TRBJ2-1 | many | TRBV7-2 | TGTGCCAGCAGCACGACTAACAATGAGCAGTTCTTC | CASSTTNNEQFF
TRBD1 | TRBJ2-3 | many | TRBV19 | TGTGCCAGTAGTGGGACAGGGGGTCCAGATACGCAGTATTTT | CASSGTGGPDTQYF
. | TRBJ1-5 | once | TRBV4-2 | TGTGCCAGCAGCCAAGATTACTCGAGGATTCAGCCCCAGCATTTT | CASSQDYSRIQPQHF
. | TRBJ1-5 | . | TRBV20-1 | TGCAGTGCTATTAAAACAGGGTTTGTGACCCAGCATTTT | CSAIKTGFVTQHF
. | TRBJ1-6 | many | TRBV28 | TGTGCCAGCAGCCTCAGCCTGAGCTCCTATAATTCACCCCTCCACTTT | CASSLSLSSYNSPLHF
. | TRBJ2-7 | medium-sized | TRBV5-6 | TGTGCCAGCAGCTTGGGATTGGGGCTTGGTTACGAGCAGTACTTC | CASSLGLGLGYEQYF
. | TRBJ2-3 | many | TRBV11-2 | TGTGCCAGCAGCCCGCCAGGCTCAGGGACAGATACGCAGTATTTT | CASSPPGSGTDTQYF
. | TRBJ2-5 | many | TRBV18 | TGTGCCAGCTCACCCCAAGCCGGAACCCAGTACTTC | CASSPQAGTQYF
TRBD1 | TRBJ2-2 | many | TRBV19 | TGTGCCAGTAGTAGAGACAGGGGGACCAACACCGGGGAGCTGTTTTTT | CASSRDRGTNTGELFF
TRBD1 | TRBJ1-3 | medium-sized | TRBV12-3/TRBV12-4 | TGTGCCAGCAGAAACGACAGGGGCCCAAACACCATATATTTT | CASRNDRGPNTIYF
. | TRBJ2-3 | . | TRBV7-9 | TGTGCCAGCAGCTCTCAATACCGGGACGGTAGCACAGATACGCAGTATTTT | CASSSQYRDGSTDTQYF
. | TRBJ1-4 | . | TRBV19 | TGTGCCAGTAGACAGGGAGGCGGCGCGGCACTGTTTTTT | CASRQGGGAALFF
. | TRBJ1-5 | . | TRBV6-1 | TGTGCCAGCAGTGAACAGATAGGGGGGCCCCAGCATTTT | CASSEQIGGPQHF
. | TRBJ1-1 | few | TRBV18 | TGTGCCAGCTCACCTAGGGGGAACACTGAAGCTTTCTTT | CASSPRGNTEAFF